The subject of this entry is one T cell receptor beta chain. Its antigen is currently unknown. This sample is drawn from a study of cytomegalovirus exposure and HLA in healthy donors. The V end was cut by 3 bases, the J end by 4 bases, with 9 bases between. Per germline, CDR1 SGHAT and CDR2 FQNNGV. CDR3 length: 14 amino acids. Findings and limits, study-wide: Associated with cytomegalovirus, according to the listing, were 150 to 200 TCR beta chains. Rare TCR sequences predominated, though certain public TCRs were found in many donors.

Both 60 Vbeta primers and 13 Jbeta primers went into the PCR. The protocol was immunoSEQ multiplex PCR, while the TCRdb copy is restricted to in-frame clones and leaves out a portion. The sample data list almost 45,000 clones. Input material: PBMCs. This receptor was obtained from a male donor in good health and CMV-seronegative. The chain couples TRBV11-2 to TRBJ2-2; tentatively, D is TRBD1 (6 bases). The CDR3 coding sequence is TGTGCCAGCAGCTTCGGACAGACCACCGGGGAGCTGTTTTTT. This codes for CASSFGQTTGELFF.